This T cell receptor beta chain originates from a study of neurological immune-mediated disorders. Points from the study as a whole: The greatest degree of TCR clonal expansion was observed in HTLV-1-associated myelopathy, with the lowest in multiple sclerosis, below that of healthy controls.

Ten or more counts support this clonotype. Its antigen is unknown. 5'RACE generated cDNA with 10-nucleotide random UMIs. Every sequencing run produced over 200 million TCR-beta sequences, and the sequences from any one run covered 15-18 subjects. TCRdb fed the 5' RACE reads into MiXCR, producing one record per CDR3 protein. The sample consists of 36,000 or so distinct CDR3 sequences, about 9.4% of them appearing once. From 2 million PBMCs stored at -80 C, the unsorted libraries were generated. CDR3 size: 14 residues. The V and J ends lost 6 bases and 7 bases respectively, with 16 bases between them. The germline gives CDR1 MNHEY, CDR2 SVGAGI.

Source material: PBMCs. This chain uses TRBV6-5 with TRBJ1-5; possibly TRBD1 for D (6 bases). The receptor's source is a woman between 25 and 40 years old with HTLV-1-associated myelopathy (HAM/TSP). The CDR3: CASSRTGSGQPQHF. CDR3 sequence (DNA): TGTGCCAGCAGCCGAACAGGGTCGGGGCAGCCCCAGCATTTT.